This TCR beta chain was profiled in a study of T-cell reconstitution after alpha-beta-depleted transplantation in children. Many counts were recorded for this clonotype. A library of TCRbeta sequences, prepared with unique molecular identifiers, was generated. TCRdb independently ran MiXCR on the PCR reads; one entry per CDR3 protein. The repertoire holds 600,000 to 700,000 distinct CDR3 sequences, roughly 17% seen once, with 1.1% in the top ten. The V segment lost 5 bases and the J segment 9 bases; nucleotides outside the gene matches: 18. In germline, CDR1 is DFQATT, CDR2 SNEGSKA (reference sequence). There are 16 residues in the CDR3.

The gene calls are TRBV20-1 and TRBJ2-1; 8 bases fit TRBD2. This TCR came from a human donor who donated a stem cell graft to a child with acute myeloid leukemia. The sample was PBMCs from the stem cell graft donor, taken from the stem cell graft. CDR3 protein: CSAPPGGRGGSREQFF. DNA for the CDR3: TGCAGTGCTCCTCCCGGGGGCCGGGGGGGTTCACGTGAGCAGTTCTTC.